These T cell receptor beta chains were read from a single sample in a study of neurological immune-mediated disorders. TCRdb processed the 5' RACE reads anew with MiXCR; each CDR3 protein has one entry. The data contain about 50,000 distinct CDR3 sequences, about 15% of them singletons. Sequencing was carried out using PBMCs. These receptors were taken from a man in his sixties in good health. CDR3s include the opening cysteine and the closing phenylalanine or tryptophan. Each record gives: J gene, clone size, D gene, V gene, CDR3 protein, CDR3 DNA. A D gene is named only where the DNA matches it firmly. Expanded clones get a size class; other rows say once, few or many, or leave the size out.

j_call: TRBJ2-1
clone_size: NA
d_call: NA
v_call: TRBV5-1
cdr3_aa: CASSLAADEQFF
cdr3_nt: TGCGCCAGCAGCTTGGCTGCGGATGAGCAGTTCTTC

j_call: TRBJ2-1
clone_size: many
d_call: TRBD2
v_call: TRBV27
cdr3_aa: CASSSSASSGRSQWEQFF
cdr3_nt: TGTGCCAGCAGTTCATCCGCCTCAAGCGGGAGGTCCCAATGGGAGCAGTTCTTC

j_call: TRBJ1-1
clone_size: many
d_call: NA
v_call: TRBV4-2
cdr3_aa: CASSQDPSRAGTEAFF
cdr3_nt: TGTGCCAGCAGCCAAGATCCCTCCAGGGCGGGCACTGAAGCTTTCTTT

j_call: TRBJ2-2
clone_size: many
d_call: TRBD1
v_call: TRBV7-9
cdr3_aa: CASSWGQGDTGELFF
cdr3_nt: TGTGCCAGCAGCTGGGGCCAGGGGGACACCGGGGAGCTGTTTTTT

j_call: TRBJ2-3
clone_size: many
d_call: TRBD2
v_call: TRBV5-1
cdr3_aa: CASSLGSLAGAADTQYF
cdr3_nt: TGCGCCAGCAGCTTGGGGTCCCTAGCGGGAGCCGCAGATACGCAGTATTTT

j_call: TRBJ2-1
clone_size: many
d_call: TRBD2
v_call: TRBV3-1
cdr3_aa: CASSPRTSGMNEQFF
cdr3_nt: TGTGCCAGCAGCCCCCGGACTAGCGGGATGAATGAGCAGTTCTTC

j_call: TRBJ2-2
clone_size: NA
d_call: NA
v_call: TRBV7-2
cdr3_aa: CASSPGLTGELFF
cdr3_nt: TGTGCCAGCAGCCCCGGACTCACCGGGGAGCTGTTTTTT

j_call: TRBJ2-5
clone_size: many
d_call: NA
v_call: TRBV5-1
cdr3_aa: CASSSGGQREETQYF
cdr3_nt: TGCGCCAGCAGCTCGGGGGGACAGAGGGAAGAGACCCAGTACTTC

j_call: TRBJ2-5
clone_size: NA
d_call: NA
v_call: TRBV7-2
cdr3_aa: CASSLAGMETQYF
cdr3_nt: TGTGCCAGCAGCTTAGCCGGTATGGAGACCCAGTACTTC

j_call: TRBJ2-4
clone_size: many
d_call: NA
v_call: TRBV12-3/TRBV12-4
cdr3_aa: CASSLDRGPGNIQYF
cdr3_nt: TGTGCCAGCAGCTTGGATCGTGGGCCCGGAAACATTCAGTACTTC

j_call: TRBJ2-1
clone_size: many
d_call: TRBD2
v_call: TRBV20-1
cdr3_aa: CSASEVAGTGEQFF
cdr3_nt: TGCAGTGCTAGTGAGGTAGCGGGAACCGGTGAGCAGTTCTTC

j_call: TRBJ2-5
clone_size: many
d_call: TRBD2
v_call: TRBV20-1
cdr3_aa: CSARVAGVKETQYF
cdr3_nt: TGCAGTGCTAGGGTAGCGGGAGTGAAAGAGACCCAGTACTTC

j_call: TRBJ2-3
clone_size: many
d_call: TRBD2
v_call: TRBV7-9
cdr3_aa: CASSRTSGSGDTQYF
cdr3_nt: TGTGCCAGCAGCCGGACTAGCGGGAGTGGCGATACGCAGTATTTT

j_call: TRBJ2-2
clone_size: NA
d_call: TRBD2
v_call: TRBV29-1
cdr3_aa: CSVGPAGVWAGELFF
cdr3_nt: TGCAGCGTTGGACCAGCGGGAGTTTGGGCCGGGGAGCTGTTTTTT

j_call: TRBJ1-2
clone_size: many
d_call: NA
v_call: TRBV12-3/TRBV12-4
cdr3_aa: CASSPLGDTGYTF
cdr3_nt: TGTGCCAGCAGTCCCTTGGGGGATACTGGCTACACCTTC

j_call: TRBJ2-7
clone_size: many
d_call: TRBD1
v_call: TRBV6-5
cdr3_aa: CASSPGGSYEQYF
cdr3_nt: TGTGCCAGCTCTCCAGGGGGCTCCTACGAGCAGTACTTC

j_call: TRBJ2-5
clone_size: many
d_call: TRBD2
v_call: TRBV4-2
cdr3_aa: CASSQVTSGPLETQYF
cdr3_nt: TGTGCCAGCAGCCAAGTGACTAGCGGTCCCCTCGAGACCCAGTACTTC

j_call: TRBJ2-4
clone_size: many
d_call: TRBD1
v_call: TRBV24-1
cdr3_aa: CATSERTGEGKNIQYF
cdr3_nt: TGTGCCACCAGTGAGCGGACAGGGGAGGGCAAAAACATTCAGTACTTC

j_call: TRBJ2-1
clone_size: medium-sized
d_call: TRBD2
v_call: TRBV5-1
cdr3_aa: CASSWGLALNEQFF
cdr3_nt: TGCGCCAGCAGCTGGGGACTAGCTCTGAATGAGCAGTTCTTC

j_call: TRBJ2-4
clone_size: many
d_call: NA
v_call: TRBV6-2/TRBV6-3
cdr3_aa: CASSADSNKNIQYF
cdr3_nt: TGTGCCAGCAGTGCGGACAGTAACAAAAACATTCAGTACTTC

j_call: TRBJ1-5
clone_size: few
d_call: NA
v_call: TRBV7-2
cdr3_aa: CASSIPEISNQPQHF
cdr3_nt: TGTGCCAGCAGCATACCAGAGATTAGCAATCAGCCCCAGCATTTT

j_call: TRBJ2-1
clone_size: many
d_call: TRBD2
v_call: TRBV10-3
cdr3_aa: CAISATSGREEQFF
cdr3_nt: TGTGCCATCAGTGCGACTAGCGGGAGGGAGGAGCAGTTCTTC

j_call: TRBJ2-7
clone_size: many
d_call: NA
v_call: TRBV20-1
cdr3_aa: CSAPRSSYEQYF
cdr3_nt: TGCAGTGCCCCACGGAGCTCCTACGAGCAGTACTTC

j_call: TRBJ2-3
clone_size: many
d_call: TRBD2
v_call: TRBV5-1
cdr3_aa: CASSIGTSGRDADTQYF
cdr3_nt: TGCGCCAGCAGCATCGGGACTAGCGGGAGGGATGCAGATACGCAGTATTTT

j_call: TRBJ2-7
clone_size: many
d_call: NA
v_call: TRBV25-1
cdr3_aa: CASSEQGWLSYEQYF
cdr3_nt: TGTGCCAGCAGTGAACAGGGTTGGCTCTCCTACGAGCAGTACTTC